The clone carrying this TCR beta chain was seen many times. Its specificity is not known. This sample was taken from a study of CD8 T cells in ankylosing spondylitis. General observations from the study: Researchers reportedly found disease-linked clones significantly enriched in matched ankylosing spondylitis synovial fluid. Prior work had noted some motif variants in reactive arthritis blood and synovial fluid. Relatively scarce in peripheral blood, disease-linked clones were CD8+.

Quantitative 5'-RACE with molecular barcodes produced the TCR beta libraries. TCRdb reanalysed the 5' RACE reads using MiXCR and keeps one entry per CDR3 protein. The table includes a few hundred thousand distinct CDR3 sequences, around 21% detected once. Source material: blood, either unsorted or a sorted T cell fraction (not recorded which). The source is a female donor with ankylosing spondylitis or in good health (not recorded which).

The CDR3 sequence is CSAVPRVGYEQYF. Here the CDR3 DNA reads TGCAGCGCCGTTCCTCGCGTGGGTTACGAGCAGTACTTC. This rearrangement joins TRBV29-1 to TRBJ2-7; no reliable D call. Between the trimmed V and J ends, which lost 7 bases and 4 bases, there was a span of 17 bases. Per germline, CDR1 SQVTM and CDR2 ANQGSEA. The CDR3 has 13 residues.